The text below deals with one T cell receptor (beta chain). Antigen specificity is unknown. The data derive from a study of T cell responses to AZD1222 COVID-19 vaccine. About the research overall: Some second doses came at about 4 weeks and others at about 12 weeks; these were pooled. Study-wide points: Close to half of spike-specific TCRs reportedly recognize unmutated variant regions. Females made up more of the donors, who were largely white British, and clonal diversity may have come out too low. Seropositive AZD1222 recipients at baseline numbered only five or six.

Clones were read by immunoSEQ multiplex PCR, and TCRdb kept only the in-frame ones, dropping some. The sample records approximately 260,000 clones, over 90% being singletons. This CDR3 region has 12 residues. V was trimmed by 3 bases and J by 6 bases, leaving 6 bases between them. CDR1 SGHTS and CDR2 YDEGEE come from the germline V gene. The source material was peripheral blood, sampled on day 0 of AZD1222 vaccination. This chain connects TRBV5-8 to TRBJ2-2, with D hard to call. This sequence originates from an adult in good health. CDR3 region: CASSWGAGELFF. The CDR3 DNA follows: TGTGCCAGCAGCTGGGGTGCCGGGGAGCTGTTTTTT.